Sequencing of this TCR beta chain was carried out in a study of T cells expressing NK-cell markers. Notes on the study in general: Of the CD8+ T cells in about 6 donors, about 1.0-8% belonged to dominant NKG2C+ clonotypes.

Synthesis of TCR beta cDNA relied on 5'RACE template switching carrying UMIs. Using the 5' RACE reads, TCRdb records one entry per CDR3 protein without DNA. The table lists 200,000 to 300,000 distinct CDR3 sequences. Concerning this clonotype: No antigen is known for it.

The TCR originated in a man aged 18 to 30 in good health. The specimen sequenced was blood T cells: a sorted CD56 or NKG2C T cell subset, CD4+ or CD8+ T cells, or bulk PBMC T cells (not recorded which).

CDR3: CATSRVPQGDTQYF. The chain carries TRBV15 and TRBJ2-3; TCRdb calls TRBD2, which cannot be checked without DNA. Germline CDR1 and CDR2: LNHNV and YYDKDF (reference sequence). The CDR3 contains 14 residues.